This T cell receptor beta chain was recovered during a study of blood T cell repertoires in COVID-19. In this sample, this clone turned up once. There are 13 residues in the CDR3. V was shortened by 10 bases and J by 10 bases, with 17 bases between the two germline ends. The table came from immunoSEQ multiplex PCR; TCRdb's copy has only in-frame clones and leaves some out. The data contain around 200,000 clones, 86% of them singletons. The sequenced sample was peripheral blood. This clonotype originated in a woman of 80 years or more in a cohort sampled during active or convalescent COVID-19. The gene calls are TRBV12-3 or TRBV12-4 and TRBJ1-6; D uncertain. CDR3 region: CATNGPTGSPLHF. Written as DNA, the CDR3 is TGTGCCACAAACGGACCAACGGGGTCACCCCTCCACTTT.